Below are 31 T cell receptor beta chains sequenced from a single sample in a study of cytomegalovirus exposure and HLA in healthy donors. Researchers ran the PCR with 60 Vbeta and 13 Jbeta primers. Produced via immunoSEQ multiplex PCR; TCRdb's table is partial and in-frame only. The table shows roughly 130,000 clones, with around 74% occurring only once. Source material: PBMCs. These TCRs come from a man in his forties in good health and CMV-seropositive.

J is TRBJ1-4 and V is TRBV19; D uncertain. With 4 bases removed from V and 5 bases from J, the gap between germline ends came to 14 bases. Germline-derived CDR1 and CDR2 are LNHDA and SQIVND (reference sequence). The CDR3 runs 15 residues. CDR3 in amino acids: CASSTGGILNEKLFF. In DNA form, the CDR3 reads TGTGCCAGTAGTACGGGAGGGATTCTGAATGAAAAACTGTTTTTT.

V and J are TRBV7-9 and TRBJ2-3, with a weak D call TRBD2 (6 bases). CDR1 SEHNR and CDR2 FQNEAQ come from the germline V gene (reference sequence). V lost 7 bases and J lost 2, with 16 bases in between. The CDR3 has 15 amino acids. CDR3 sequence reads: CASKKGGKVTDTQYF. CDR3 coding DNA: TGTGCCAGCAAAAAAGGAGGGAAGGTCACAGATACGCAGTATTTT.

The V call is TRBV30, the J call TRBJ1-5; 9 bases fit TRBD1. V lost 1 base to trimming and J lost 6 bases; unmatched junction nucleotides: 4. Looked up from germline, CDR1 is GTSNPN and CDR2 is SVGIG (reference sequence). The CDR3 runs to 14 residues. DNA of the CDR3: TGTGCCTGGAGTGGCACAGGGGGCGCTCAGCCCCAGCATTTT. Translated, it gives CAWSGTGGAQPQHF.

This clone was seen a handful of times. The chain combines TRBV4-1 with TRBJ2-2, with TRBD1 as a possible D gene (6 bases). V was shortened by 3 bases and J by 4 bases, with 15 bases between the two germline ends. The germline V gene encodes CDR1 MGHRA and CDR2 YSYEKL. The CDR3 is 16 residues long. The CDR3 spells CASSQPTGSGTGELFF. The CDR3 bases are TGCGCCAGCAGCCAGCCAACAGGGAGCGGCACCGGGGAGCTGTTTTTT.

CDR3 region: CASSLEGAGSYNEQFF. The CDR3 DNA reads TGCGCCAGCAGCTTGGAGGGGGCTGGATCCTACAATGAGCAGTTCTTC. The chain uses TRBV5-1 and TRBJ2-1, with 7 bases lining up with TRBD1. Germline assignment: CDR1 SGHRS and CDR2 YFSETQ. CDR3 length equals 16 residues. Losses at the gene ends were 0 bases for V and 1 base for J; bases not matched to a gene: 4.

For the CDR3, the DNA is TGTGCCAGCTCACCCGGGACAACTAATGAAAAACTGTTTTTT. It codes for CASSPGTTNEKLFF. The chain recombines TRBV18 with TRBJ1-4; D gene ambiguous. This CDR3 region has 14 residues. Trimming removed 3 bases from V and 0 bases from J, with 5 bases in between. Per germline, CDR1 KGHSH and CDR2 LQKENI.

This chain uses TRBV5-4 with TRBJ2-1, with TRBD2 matching 7 bases. V was clipped by 3 bases and J by 2 bases; unmatched bases: 5. Per the germline V gene, CDR1 is SGHNT and CDR2 is YYREEE (reference sequence). The CDR3 runs 15 residues. CDR3 nucleotides: TGTGCCAGCAGCTCCAGCGGGGCCCCCTACAATGAGCAGTTCTTC. This translates into CASSSSGAPYNEQFF.

The chain has TRBV7-9 and TRBJ2-3; 8 bases are shared with TRBD2. Germline assignment: CDR1 SEHNR and CDR2 FQNEAQ (reference sequence). The V and J ends lost 3 bases and 6 bases, in that order; junction bases with no gene match: 8. The CDR3 loop spans 15 amino acids. The DNA for the CDR3 is TGTGCCAGCAGCTTTTTTCCGGGAGGGCAGGATACGCAGTATTTT. Its protein is CASSFFPGGQDTQYF.

The table lists this clone with a few counts. This chain connects TRBV9 to TRBJ2-1, with a possible D match to TRBD2 (5 bases). The ends were cut back, 3 bases at V and 6 bases at J, with 19 bases in the middle. Germline CDR1 reads SGDLS; CDR2 reads YYNGEE. CDR3 size: 16 residues. CDR3 amino acids: CASSASSGTRINEQFF. CDR3 nucleotides: TGTGCCAGCAGCGCATCTTCGGGAACTAGAATCAATGAGCAGTTCTTC.

The chain links TRBV6-1 to TRBJ1-1; D uncertain. Trimming removed 7 bases at V and 4 bases at J, with 13 bases between. Germline V gives CDR1 MNHNS, CDR2 SASEGT. The CDR3 loop spans 13 amino acids. This CDR3 is CASTVLLSTEAFF. In nucleotides, the CDR3 is TGTGCCAGCACCGTCCTTCTGAGCACTGAAGCTTTCTTT.

The chain recombines TRBV27 with TRBJ1-5; TRBD1 might be the D (6 bases). CDR1 MNHEY and CDR2 SMNVEV come from the germline V gene (reference sequence). This CDR3 region has 15 residues. V lost 6 bases to trimming and J lost 4 bases, with 16 bases between them. CDR3 residues: CASRVGTPSNQPQHF. The CDR3 nucleotides are TGTGCCAGCAGGGTGGGGACACCTTCGAATCAGCCCCAGCATTTT.

The J gene is TRBJ2-1, the V gene TRBV7-6; 8 positions match TRBD1. From germline, CDR1 is SGHVS and CDR2 FNYEAQ. V lost 6 bases, J lost 9 bases, and 13 bases stayed unmatched. The CDR3 totals 15 residues. CDR3 sequence (DNA): TGTGCCAGCAGTTTCACCGGGACAGGCGTGGGTGAGCAGTTCTTC. Translation gives CASSFTGTGVGEQFF.

This chain joins TRBV18 and TRBJ2-1, with D perhaps TRBD2 (7 bases). The CDR3 length is 16 residues. Between the trimmed V and J ends, which lost 3 bases and 1 base, there was a span of 13 bases. Germline V gene lookup returns CDR1 KGHSH and CDR2 LQKENI. The CDR3 coding sequence is TGTGCCAGCTCACCGAAGGGGGGAGGGTCCTACAATGAGCAGTTCTTC. This sequence encodes CASSPKGGGSYNEQFF. The whole variable domain, filled in from reference TRBV18 and TRBJ2-1, reads NAGVMQNPRHLVRRRGQEARLRCSPMKGHSHVYWYRQLPEEGLKFMVYLQKENIIDESGMPKERFSAEFPKEGPSILRIQQVVRGDSAAYFCASSPKGGGSYNEQFFGPGTRLTVL.

This sequence joins TRBV7-9 and TRBJ1-1, with D uncertain. Germline V gives CDR1 SEHNR, CDR2 FQNEAQ (reference sequence). The CDR3 has 14 residues. With 6 bases removed from V and 0 bases from J, the gap between germline ends came to 11 bases. The CDR3 nucleotides read TGTGCCAGCAGTCCTAGCGCTATGAACACTGAAGCTTTCTTT. Residues: CASSPSAMNTEAFF.

The V call is TRBV9, the J call TRBJ1-3; D is perhaps TRBD1 (5 bases). The V end lost 4 bases, the J end lost 2 bases, and 13 bases lay between the germline ends. The CDR3 covers 15 residues. Germline assignment: CDR1 SGDLS and CDR2 YYNGEE. The CDR3 here is CASSSLPGAGNTIYF. The DNA for the CDR3 is TGTGCCAGCAGCTCCCTTCCGGGGGCTGGAAACACCATATATTTT.

This chain joins TRBV30 and TRBJ1-5, with 8 bases fitting TRBD1. After removal of 0 bases from V and 6 bases from J, the junction contained 7 bases not matched to a gene. The V gene's germline CDR1 is GTSNPN and CDR2 SVGIG (reference sequence). The CDR3 runs 15 residues. The CDR3 region has the DNA TGTGCCTGGAGTGTAAGAACAGGGGGTATTCAGCCCCAGCATTTT. This gives the protein CAWSVRTGGIQPQHF.

This clone occurred a few times. The rearrangement joins TRBV5-4 to TRBJ2-2; D might be TRBD2 (6 bases). Germline-derived CDR1 and CDR2 are SGHNT and YYREEE (reference sequence). This CDR3 is built from 14 residues. The CDR3 DNA reads as TGTGCGTCCTATGAGGGAGGGAACACCGGGGAGCTGTTTTTT. Its protein product is CASYEGGNTGELFF. Filled out from reference TRBV5-4 and TRBJ2-2, the complete variable domain reads ETGVTQSPTHLIKTRGQQVTLRCSSQSGHNTVSWYQQALGQGPQFIFQYYREEENGRGNFPPRFSGLQFPNYSSELNVNALELDDSALYLCASYEGGNTGELFFGEGSRLTVL.

J is TRBJ2-5 and V is TRBV7-6; tentative D call: TRBD2 (7 bases). Between the trimmed V and J ends, which lost 5 bases and 7 bases, there was a span of 17 bases. Germline lookup yields CDR1 SGHVS and CDR2 FNYEAQ. The CDR3 consists of 14 residues. Here the CDR3 reads CASSTTRGAGTQYF. CDR3 DNA sequence: TGTGCCAGCAGCACAACCCGGGGGGCGGGGACCCAGTACTTC.

Worth noting for this clone: Other DNA sequences from this sample encode an identical CDR3 as well. As DNA, the CDR3 is TGCGCCAGCAGCTTGGCCGGGGGCTCTGGAAACACCATATATTTT. Its translation: CASSLAGGSGNTIYF. The gene calls are TRBV5-1 and TRBJ1-3, with TRBD1 as a possible D gene (5 bases). The V end lost 0 bases, the J end lost 0 bases, and 7 bases lay between the germline ends. The germline CDR1 and CDR2 sequences are SGHRS and YFSETQ. The CDR3 is 15 amino acids.

The chain has TRBV28 and TRBJ2-5; possibly TRBD2 for D (5 bases). Germline-derived CDR1 and CDR2 are MDHEN and SYDVKM. The germline V and J ends were trimmed by 5 bases and 5 bases, with 21 bases remaining between them. This CDR3 has 16 amino acids. CDR3 in amino acids: CASSPVVGFPGETQYF. As DNA, the CDR3 is TGTGCCAGCAGTCCCGTAGTTGGCTTCCCGGGGGAGACCCAGTACTTC.

In regard to this clone: The sample contains more than one DNA sequence encoding this CDR3. The chain employs TRBV18 and TRBJ2-3; a weak D match, TRBD2 (7 bases). Germline CDR1 is KGHSH and CDR2 is LQKENI. Trimming left V 3 bases short and J 1 base short, with 11 bases between. The CDR3 extends over 15 amino acids. The chain's CDR3 is CASSPSGGGTDTQYF. DNA for the CDR3: TGTGCCAGCTCACCCTCGGGGGGCGGCACAGATACGCAGTATTTT.

The V and J genes are TRBV9 and TRBJ2-1; TRBD2 matches at 7 bases. V was clipped by 2 bases and J by 7 bases; unmatched bases: 9. The CDR3 is 15 residues long. CDR1 and CDR2 from the germline V gene are SGDLS and YYNGEE. The CDR3 nucleotides are TGTGCCAGCAGCGTCGGGGCTAGCGGTCCTAATGAGCAGTTCTTC. Encoded protein: CASSVGASGPNEQFF.

V gene TRBV29-1 combines with J gene TRBJ2-1, with 12 bases fitting TRBD2. Per the germline V gene, CDR1 is SQVTM and CDR2 is ANQGSEA. The ends lost 5 bases at V and 9 bases at J; junction bases unmatched: 2. The CDR3 length is 12 residues. The CDR3 here is CSVPSGGAEQFF. Written as DNA, the CDR3 is TGCAGCGTTCCTAGCGGGGGGGCTGAGCAGTTCTTC.

This clone was seen ten or more times. The chain is built from TRBV10-3 and TRBJ2-7; D is possibly TRBD1 (5 bases). CDR1 and CDR2 (germline): ENHRY, SYGVKD. This CDR3 has 14 residues. Trimming pared 2 bases from V and 4 bases from J, leaving 12 bases between. The CDR3 region is CAISEGAASYEQYF. As DNA, the CDR3 is TGTGCCATCAGTGAGGGGGCAGCCTCATACGAGCAGTACTTC.

The chain couples TRBV6-5 to TRBJ2-2; 10 bases agree with TRBD2. This CDR3 contains 16 residues. V gave up 3 bases and J gave up 6 bases; unmatched junction bases: 7. Germline V gene data show CDR1 as MNHEY and CDR2 as SVGAGI. The DNA for the CDR3 is TGTGCCAGCAGTTATGAAGGGACTAGCGTGCCCGGGGAGCTGTTTTTT. Its protein product is CASSYEGTSVPGELFF.

The J gene is TRBJ1-2, the V gene TRBV6-1; possibly TRBD1 for D (6 bases). This CDR3 is 15 amino acids long. V was cut by 8 bases and J by 5 bases, with 21 bases left in between. The germline V gene encodes CDR1 MNHNS and CDR2 SASEGT. The CDR3 protein is CASRPGTPVVYGYTF. In nucleotides, the CDR3 is TGTGCCAGCCGACCTGGGACACCAGTTGTTTATGGCTACACCTTC.

This clone appeared a single time. The V and J genes are TRBV5-4 and TRBJ2-5, with 9 bases identical to TRBD1. V lost 4 bases, J lost 2 bases, and 6 bases stayed unmatched. The germline V gene encodes CDR1 SGHNT and CDR2 YYREEE (reference sequence). This CDR3 is built from 15 residues. The CDR3 DNA is TGTGCCAGCAGCCCCTCGGGACAGGGACAAGAGACCCAGTACTTC. Translated: CASSPSGQGQETQYF.

This clone has just a few counts. The chain couples TRBV28 to TRBJ1-1; D is undetermined. The CDR3 contains 16 residues. Trimming shortened V by 3 bases and J by 5 bases, and 19 bases separated the two germline ends. The germline gives CDR1 MDHEN, CDR2 SYDVKM. CDR3 protein: CASSLGTSPWRTEAFF. CDR3 in DNA: TGTGCCAGCAGTTTGGGAACATCACCCTGGAGGACTGAAGCTTTCTTT. Full variable domain (rest looked up from reference TRBV28 and TRBJ1-1): DVKVTQSSRYLVKRTGEKVFLECVQDMDHENMFWYRQDPGLGLRLIYFSYDVKMKEKGDIPEGYSVSREKKERFSLILESASTNQTSMYLCASSLGTSPWRTEAFFGQGTRLTVV.

The chain combines TRBV5-4 with TRBJ2-5; the D is unclear. Germline V gives CDR1 SGHNT, CDR2 YYREEE (reference sequence). This CDR3 is 13 amino acids long. Trimming took 1 base from V and 2 from J, leaving 6 bases between them. The CDR3 region has the DNA TGTGCCAGCAGCTTGACAGATCAAGAGACCCAGTACTTC. Protein: CASSLTDQETQYF.

The CDR3 nucleotides are TGCGCCAGCAGCCGGGGGCTAGCGGGAGTGGATGAGCAGTTCTTC. Residues: CASSRGLAGVDEQFF. This chain uses TRBV5-1 with TRBJ2-1, with 10 positions matching TRBD2. The CDR3 is 15 residues long. The germline CDR1 and CDR2 sequences are SGHRS and YFSETQ. V gave up 4 bases and J gave up 8 bases; unmatched junction bases: 9.

The chain carries TRBV5-1 and TRBJ2-5, with 8 bases that match TRBD2. With 4 bases clipped from V and 1 base from J, the junction kept 12 bases outside the gene matches. The CDR3 length is 17 residues. Germline CDR1 and CDR2: SGHRS and YFSETQ. This CDR3 reads CASSLGGSGSPQETQYF. The CDR3 nucleotides read TGCGCCAGCAGCCTTGGCGGCAGCGGGAGCCCCCAAGAGACCCAGTACTTC.